The text below deals with one T cell receptor beta chain. Its antigen remains unknown. The data are from a study of blood T cells in healthy people across ages. For the second PCR, which ran for roughly 7 to 11 cycles, a sample-barcoded 5' primer and a J-beta primer mix were used. Unique molecular identifiers of 12 random nucleotides labeled each cDNA. A single record per CDR3 protein comes from TCRdb applying MiXCR to the 5' RACE reads. The repertoire holds hundreds of thousands of distinct CDR3 sequences, with 20% to 25% as singletons. The study, taken as a whole, reports: Older individuals had lower TCR beta diversity per million T cells (the decline was roughly linear).

This CDR3 comprises 15 residues. The ends lost 8 bases at V and 6 bases at J; junction bases unmatched: 12. CDR1 is SGHVS and CDR2 is FQNEAQ in the germline V gene. These sequences were also reported in another study, on T cells of mothers and their children. That report notes: Related mother and child pairs showed slightly greater overlap (not significant) than unrelated pairs did.

The clonotype was recovered from a boy younger than 18 in good health. Source material: blood. The V call is TRBV7-8, the J call TRBJ1-4, with TRBD1 matching 7 bases. The CDR3 sequence is CASGWGQGGDEKLFF. The CDR3 nucleotides are TGTGCCAGCGGCTGGGGTCAGGGGGGAGATGAAAAACTGTTTTTT.